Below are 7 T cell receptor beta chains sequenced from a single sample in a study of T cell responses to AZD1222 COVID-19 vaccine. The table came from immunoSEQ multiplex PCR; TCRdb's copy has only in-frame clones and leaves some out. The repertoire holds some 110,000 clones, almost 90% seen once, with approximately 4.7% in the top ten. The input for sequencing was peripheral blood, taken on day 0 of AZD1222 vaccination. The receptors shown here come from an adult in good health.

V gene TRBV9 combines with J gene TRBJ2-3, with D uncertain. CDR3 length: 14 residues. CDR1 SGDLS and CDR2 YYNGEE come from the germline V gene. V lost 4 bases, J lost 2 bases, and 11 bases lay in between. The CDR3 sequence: CASSQTAITDTQYF. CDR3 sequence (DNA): TGTGCCAGCAGCCAAACGGCGATCACAGATACGCAGTATTTT.

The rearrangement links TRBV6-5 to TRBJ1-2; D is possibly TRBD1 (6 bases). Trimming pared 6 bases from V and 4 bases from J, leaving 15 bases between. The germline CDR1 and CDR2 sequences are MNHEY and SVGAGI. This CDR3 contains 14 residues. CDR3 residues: CASRSDRIFYGYTF. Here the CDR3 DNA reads TGTGCCAGCAGATCTGACAGGATCTTCTATGGCTACACCTTC.

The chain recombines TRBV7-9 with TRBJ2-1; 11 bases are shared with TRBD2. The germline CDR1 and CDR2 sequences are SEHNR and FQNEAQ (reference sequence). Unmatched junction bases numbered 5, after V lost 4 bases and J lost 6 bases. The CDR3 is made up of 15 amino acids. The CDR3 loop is CASSSGLAVLNEQFF. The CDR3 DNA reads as TGTGCCAGCAGCTCGGGACTAGCGGTACTCAATGAGCAGTTCTTC.

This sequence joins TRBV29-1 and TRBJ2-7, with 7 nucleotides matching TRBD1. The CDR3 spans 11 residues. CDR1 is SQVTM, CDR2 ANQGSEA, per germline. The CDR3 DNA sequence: TGCAGTGGCAGGGGGACCTACGAGCAGTACTTC. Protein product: CSGRGTYEQYF.

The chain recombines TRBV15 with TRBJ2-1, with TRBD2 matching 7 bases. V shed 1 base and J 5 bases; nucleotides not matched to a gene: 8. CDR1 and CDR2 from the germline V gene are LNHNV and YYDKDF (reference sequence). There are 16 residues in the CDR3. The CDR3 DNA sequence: TGTGCCACCAGCAGAGGCCTGGGAGCGGGAAACAATGAGCAGTTCTTC. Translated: CATSRGLGAGNNEQFF.

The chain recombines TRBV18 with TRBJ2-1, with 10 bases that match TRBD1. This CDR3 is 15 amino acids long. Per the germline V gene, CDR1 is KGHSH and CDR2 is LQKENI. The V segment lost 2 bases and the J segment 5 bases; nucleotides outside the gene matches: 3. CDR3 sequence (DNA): TGTGCCAGCTCACCAGGGACAGGGGTTAACAATGAGCAGTTCTTC. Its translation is CASSPGTGVNNEQFF.

The CDR3 bases are TGCGCCAGCAGCCAAGAGACAACAGCTGGAAACACCATATATTTT. Its translation is CASSQETTAGNTIYF. The rearrangement joins TRBV4-1 to TRBJ1-3; D gene unclear. CDR1 is MGHRA and CDR2 is YSYEKL in the germline V gene. Trimming stripped 0 bases from V and 2 bases from J, with 8 bases between. This CDR3 spans 15 amino acids.